Below are 3 T cell receptor beta chains sequenced from a single sample in a study of Tregs in tolerant kidney transplant recipients. Libraries were prepared by immunoSEQ multiplex PCR; TCRdb keeps only in-frame clonotypes and omits some of them. This sample carries 50,000 or so clones, roughly 89% of them seen once, and the ten largest clones take about 0.71%. The specimen was Tregs from blood. The source of these receptors is a human donor in good health.

CDR3 in DNA: TGCGCCAGCAGCTTAGGACAGGGGGTCCCTGAAGCTTTCTTT. Its translation is CASSLGQGVPEAFF. The chain joins TRBV5-1 to TRBJ1-1, with TRBD1 matching 10 bases. V lost 2 bases and J lost 6; bases outside the gene matches: 4. The CDR3 has 14 amino acids. The germline V gene encodes CDR1 SGHRS and CDR2 YFSETQ.

This clone turned up a few times. The J gene is TRBJ1-3, the V gene TRBV7-8; 8 positions match TRBD1. V lost 4 bases and J lost 4; bases outside the gene matches: 12. Germline CDR1 SGHVS, CDR2 FQNEAQ. The CDR3 runs 17 residues. The CDR3 loop reads CASSSFLDRAGGNTIYF. CDR3 sequence (DNA): TGTGCCAGCAGCTCTTTCTTGGACAGGGCAGGCGGAAACACCATATATTTT. The variable domain in full, completed from reference TRBV7-8 and TRBJ1-3, reads GAGVSQSPRYKVAKRGQDVALRCDPISGHVSLFWYQQALGQGPEFLTYFQNEAQLDKSGLPSDRFFAERPEGSVSTLKIQRTQQEDSAVYLCASSSFLDRAGGNTIYFGEGSWLTVV.

The chain uses TRBV5-1 and TRBJ2-7; D perhaps matches TRBD1 (6 bases). Trimming took off 0 bases at V and 0 bases at J, with 19 bases between the two ends. Germline CDR1 and CDR2: SGHRS and YFSETQ. The CDR3 is 18 residues long. CDR3 sequence reads: CASSLVPRGHRGSYEQYF. In DNA form, the CDR3 reads TGCGCCAGCAGCTTGGTTCCCAGGGGCCACCGCGGCTCCTACGAGCAGTACTTC. The complete variable domain, with remaining parts taken from reference TRBV5-1 and TRBJ2-7, reads KAGVTQTPRYLIKTRGQQVTLSCSPISGHRSVSWYQQTPGQGLQFLFEYFSETQRNKGNFPGRFSGRQFSNSRSEMNVSTLELGDSALYLCASSLVPRGHRGSYEQYFGPGTRLTVT.